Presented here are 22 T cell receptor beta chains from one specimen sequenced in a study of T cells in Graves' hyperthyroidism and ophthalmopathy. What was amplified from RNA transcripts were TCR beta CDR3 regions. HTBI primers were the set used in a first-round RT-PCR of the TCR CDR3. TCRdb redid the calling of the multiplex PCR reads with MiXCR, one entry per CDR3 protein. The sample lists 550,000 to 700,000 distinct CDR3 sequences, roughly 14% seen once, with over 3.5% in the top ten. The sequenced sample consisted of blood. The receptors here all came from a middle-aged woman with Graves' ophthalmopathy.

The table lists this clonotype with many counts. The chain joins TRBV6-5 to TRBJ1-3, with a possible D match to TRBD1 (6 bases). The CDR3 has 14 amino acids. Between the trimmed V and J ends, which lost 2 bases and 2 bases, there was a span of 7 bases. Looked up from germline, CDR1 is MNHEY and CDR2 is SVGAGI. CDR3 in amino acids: CASSYGGPGNTIYF. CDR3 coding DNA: TGTGCCAGCAGTTACGGGGGGCCTGGAAACACCATATATTTT.

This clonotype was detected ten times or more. CDR3 nucleotides: TGCAGCGTTAATCCGGGAATTTCTAACTATGGCTACACCTTC. It translates to CSVNPGISNYGYTF. This chain links TRBV29-1 with TRBJ1-2, with no clear D. The CDR3 is 14 residues long. The germline CDR1 and CDR2 sequences are SQVTM and ANQGSEA. V was shortened by 5 bases and J by 0 bases, with 13 bases between the two germline ends.

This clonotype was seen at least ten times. CDR3 protein: CASSFVTSGSGSEQYF. The CDR3 bases are TGTGCCAGCAGTTTTGTGACTAGCGGGAGTGGTAGCGAGCAGTACTTC. The genes are TRBV28 and TRBJ2-7; 12 bases are shared with TRBD2. Trimming removed 3 bases from V and 6 bases from J; junction bases left unmatched: 9. The length of the CDR3 is 16 residues. CDR1 MDHEN and CDR2 SYDVKM come from the germline V gene.

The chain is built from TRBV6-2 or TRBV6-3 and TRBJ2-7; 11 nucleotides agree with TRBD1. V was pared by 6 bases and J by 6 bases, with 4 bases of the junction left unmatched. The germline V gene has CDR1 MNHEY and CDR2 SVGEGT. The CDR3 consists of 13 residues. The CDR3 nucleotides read TGTGCCAGCAGGGGACAGGGGGGCGTCGAGCAGTACTTC. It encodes CASRGQGGVEQYF.

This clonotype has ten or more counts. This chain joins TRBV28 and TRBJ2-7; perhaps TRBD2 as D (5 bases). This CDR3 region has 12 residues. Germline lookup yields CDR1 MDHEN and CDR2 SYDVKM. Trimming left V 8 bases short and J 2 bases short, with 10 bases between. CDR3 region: CASVRAPYEQYF. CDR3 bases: TGTGCCAGCGTGAGGGCCCCCTACGAGCAGTACTTC.

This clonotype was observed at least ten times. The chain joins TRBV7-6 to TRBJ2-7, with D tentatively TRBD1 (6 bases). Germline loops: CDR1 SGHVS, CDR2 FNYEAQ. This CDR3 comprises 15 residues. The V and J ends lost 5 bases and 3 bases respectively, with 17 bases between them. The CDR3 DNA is TGTGCCAGCAGCCCACGTGTAGAACAGGGCTACGAGCAGTACTTC. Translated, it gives CASSPRVEQGYEQYF.

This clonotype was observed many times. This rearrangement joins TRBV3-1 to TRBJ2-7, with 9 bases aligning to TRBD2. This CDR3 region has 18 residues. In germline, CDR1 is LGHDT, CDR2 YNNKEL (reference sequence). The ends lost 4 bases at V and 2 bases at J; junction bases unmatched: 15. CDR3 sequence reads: CASSPWGWTSEITYEQYF. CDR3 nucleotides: TGTGCCAGCAGCCCCTGGGGCTGGACTAGCGAGATAACCTACGAGCAGTACTTC.

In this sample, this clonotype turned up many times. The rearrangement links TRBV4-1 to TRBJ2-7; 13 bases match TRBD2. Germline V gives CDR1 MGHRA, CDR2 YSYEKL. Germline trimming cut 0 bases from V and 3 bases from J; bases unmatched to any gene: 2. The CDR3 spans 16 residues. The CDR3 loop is CASSQDRTSGSYEQYF. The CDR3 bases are TGCGCCAGCAGCCAAGATAGGACTAGCGGGAGCTACGAGCAGTACTTC.

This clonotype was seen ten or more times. In nucleotides, the CDR3 is TGTGCCAGTAGTATAGCTCGCGACGAGCAGTACTTC. Protein product: CASSIARDEQYF. V usage is TRBV19 and J usage is TRBJ2-7, with D hard to call. Germline CDR1 is LNHDA and CDR2 is SQIVND (reference sequence). The germline V and J ends were trimmed by 1 base and 5 bases, with 6 bases remaining between them. There are 12 residues in the CDR3.

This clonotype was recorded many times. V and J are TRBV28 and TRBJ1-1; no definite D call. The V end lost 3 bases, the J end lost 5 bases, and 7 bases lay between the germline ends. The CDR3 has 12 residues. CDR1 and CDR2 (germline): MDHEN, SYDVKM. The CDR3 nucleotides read TGTGCCAGCAGTTTCGGGTTGACTGAAGCTTTCTTT. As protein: CASSFGLTEAFF.

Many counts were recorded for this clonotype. This chain's CDR3 is CSARGRTHGPYEQYF. The CDR3, as DNA: TGCAGTGCTAGAGGGAGGACCCACGGGCCCTACGAGCAGTACTTC. This chain connects TRBV20-1 to TRBJ2-7; maybe TRBD2 (5 bases). The CDR3 length is 15 residues. CDR1 is DFQATT, CDR2 SNEGSKA, per germline (reference sequence). V lost 1 base and J 2 bases, leaving 15 bases between the germline ends.

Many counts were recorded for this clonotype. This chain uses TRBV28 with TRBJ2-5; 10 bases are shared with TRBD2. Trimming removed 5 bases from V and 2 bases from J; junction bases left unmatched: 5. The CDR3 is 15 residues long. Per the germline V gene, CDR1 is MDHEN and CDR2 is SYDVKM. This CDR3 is CASSLAGVDQETQYF. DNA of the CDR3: TGTGCCAGCAGTCTAGCGGGAGTTGATCAAGAGACCCAGTACTTC.

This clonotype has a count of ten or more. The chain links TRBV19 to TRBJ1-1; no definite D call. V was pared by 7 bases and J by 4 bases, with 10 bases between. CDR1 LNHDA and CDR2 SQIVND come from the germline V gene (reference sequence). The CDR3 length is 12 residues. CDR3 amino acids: CASKIRGTEAFF. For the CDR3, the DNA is TGTGCCAGTAAGATACGGGGCACTGAAGCTTTCTTT.

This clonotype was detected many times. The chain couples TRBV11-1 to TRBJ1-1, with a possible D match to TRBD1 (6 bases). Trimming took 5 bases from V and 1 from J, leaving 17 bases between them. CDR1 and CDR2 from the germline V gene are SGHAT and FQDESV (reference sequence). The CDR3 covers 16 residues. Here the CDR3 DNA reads TGTGCCAGCAGCCGTACCCCAGGGGATAGGAACACTGAAGCTTTCTTT. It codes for CASSRTPGDRNTEAFF.

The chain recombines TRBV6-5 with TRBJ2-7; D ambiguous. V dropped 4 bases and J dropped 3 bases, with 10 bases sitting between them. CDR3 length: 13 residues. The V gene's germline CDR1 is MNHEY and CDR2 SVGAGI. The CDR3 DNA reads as TGTGCCAGCAGTTTTTCCGACGACTACGAGCAGTACTTC. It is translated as CASSFSDDYEQYF.

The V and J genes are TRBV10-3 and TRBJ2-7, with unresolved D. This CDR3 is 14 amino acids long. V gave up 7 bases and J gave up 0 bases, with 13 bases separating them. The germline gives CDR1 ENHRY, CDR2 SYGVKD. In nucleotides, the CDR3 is TGTGCCATCACCGACTCTAGTAACTCCTACGAGCAGTACTTC. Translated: CAITDSSNSYEQYF.

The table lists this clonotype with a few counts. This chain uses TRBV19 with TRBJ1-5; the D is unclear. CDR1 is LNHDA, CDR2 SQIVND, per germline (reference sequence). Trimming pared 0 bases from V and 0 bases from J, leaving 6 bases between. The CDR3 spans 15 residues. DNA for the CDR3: TGTGCCAGTAGTATAGAGAGTTATAGCAATCAGCCCCAGCATTTT. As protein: CASSIESYSNQPQHF.

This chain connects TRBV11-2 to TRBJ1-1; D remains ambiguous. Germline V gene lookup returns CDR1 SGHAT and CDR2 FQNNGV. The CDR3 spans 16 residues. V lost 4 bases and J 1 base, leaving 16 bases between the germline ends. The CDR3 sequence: CASSSRVRHSNTEAFF. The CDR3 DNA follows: TGTGCCAGCAGCTCACGAGTTCGACACTCGAACACTGAAGCTTTCTTT.

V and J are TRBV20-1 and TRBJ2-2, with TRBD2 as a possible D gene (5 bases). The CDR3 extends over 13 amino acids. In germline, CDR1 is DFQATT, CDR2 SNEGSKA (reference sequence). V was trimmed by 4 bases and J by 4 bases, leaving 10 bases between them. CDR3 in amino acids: CSATHGGTGELFF. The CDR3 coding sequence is TGCAGTGCTACCCATGGAGGCACCGGGGAGCTGTTTTTT.

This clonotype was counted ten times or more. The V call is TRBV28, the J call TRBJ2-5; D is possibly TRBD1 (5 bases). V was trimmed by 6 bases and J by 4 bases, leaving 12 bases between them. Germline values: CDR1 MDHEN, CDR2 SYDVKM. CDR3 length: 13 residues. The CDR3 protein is CASRQGGLETQYF. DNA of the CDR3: TGTGCCAGCAGGCAGGGTGGTTTAGAGACCCAGTACTTC.

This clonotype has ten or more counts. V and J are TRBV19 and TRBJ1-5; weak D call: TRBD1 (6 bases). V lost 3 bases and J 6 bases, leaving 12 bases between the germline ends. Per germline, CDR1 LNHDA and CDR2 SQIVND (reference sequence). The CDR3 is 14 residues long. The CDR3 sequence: CASSISGGGQPQHF. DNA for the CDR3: TGTGCCAGTAGTATCTCGGGAGGGGGTCAGCCCCAGCATTTT.

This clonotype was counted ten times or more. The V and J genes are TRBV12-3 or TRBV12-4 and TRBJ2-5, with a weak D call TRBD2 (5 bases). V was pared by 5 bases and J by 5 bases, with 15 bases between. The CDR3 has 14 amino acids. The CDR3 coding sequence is TGTGCCAGCAGTGCCCCGGACTGGAGCGAGACCCAGTACTTC. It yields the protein CASSAPDWSETQYF.